This T cell receptor (beta chain) was obtained from a study of T cells in Graves' hyperthyroidism and ophthalmopathy. RNA transcripts provided the source from which TCR beta CDR3 regions were amplified. An initial round of RT-PCR targeting the TCR CDR3 relied on the HTBI primer set. TCRdb re-derived calls from the multiplex PCR reads in MiXCR, one entry per CDR3 protein. Of roughly 380,000 distinct CDR3 sequences listed, around 15% are singletons. With a duration under 2 months, the hyperthyroidism was newly diagnosed in patients aged 18 to 65. Germline CDR1 and CDR2: MNHNS and SASEGT. This CDR3 contains 14 residues. V was cut by 8 bases and J by 8 bases, with 18 bases left in between.

The sample consisted of blood. This TCR came from a woman aged 18-35 years with Graves' hyperthyroidism. The chain joins TRBV6-1 to TRBJ1-4; D may be TRBD1 (5 bases). CDR3 sequence reads: CASALQGWGEKLFF. The DNA of the CDR3 is TGTGCCAGCGCACTCCAGGGTTGGGGAGAAAAACTGTTTTTT.